These T cell receptor beta chains were read from a single sample in a study of T cells in Graves' hyperthyroidism and ophthalmopathy. TCRdb fed the multiplex PCR reads into MiXCR, producing one record per CDR3 protein. The sample has roughly 420,000 distinct CDR3 sequences; about 15% are singletons. Sequencing was performed on blood. The receptor set was obtained from a woman aged 18-29 years with Graves' hyperthyroidism. The conserved cysteine and the conserved F or W are not part of the CDR3 here. Not every row has a clone size; where given, it reads once, few, many or a size class.

CDR3aa	j_gene	v_gene	abundance
SARDPRTGWYEQY	TRBJ2-7	TRBV20-1	many
ASSPGNFEPQH	TRBJ1-5	TRBV4-1	many
ASSRTGFGSPLH	TRBJ1-6	TRBV6-2/TRBV6-3	few
AISGATDPSTDTQY	TRBJ2-3	TRBV10-3	many
ASSDGSGNSETQY	TRBJ2-5	TRBV19	NA
ASSSQSSYNEQF	TRBJ2-1	TRBV6-1	many
ASSYGFGYT	TRBJ1-2	TRBV6-6	few
ASSEVWGGGSGNTIY	TRBJ1-3	TRBV3-1	NA
ASSENGAGDTQY	TRBJ2-3	TRBV2	many
ASSFRRGVNTGELF	TRBJ2-2	TRBV7-9	many
ASSTRTGSTDSNQPQH	TRBJ1-5	TRBV19	few
ASSQLAGGPDNEQF	TRBJ2-1	TRBV4-1	NA
ASTPGTPGQGYSYGYT	TRBJ1-2	TRBV2	many
ASSLTTAGRQRGGELF	TRBJ2-2	TRBV5-1	NA
ASSSPGVGSYEQY	TRBJ2-7	TRBV7-2	many
ASSRSLGSYNEQF	TRBJ2-1	TRBV9	NA
ASTFEDSITDTQY	TRBJ2-3	TRBV5-1	many
SVDHRGFHEQF	TRBJ2-1	TRBV29-1	many
ASSSGQDPRGYT	TRBJ1-2	TRBV19	NA
ASSYSGHEQF	TRBJ2-1	TRBV6-1	many
ASSDSSYNSPLH	TRBJ1-6	TRBV6-1	many
ASSGLAEIYNEQF	TRBJ2-1	TRBV5-1	NA
SARVGGGRESEQY	TRBJ2-7	TRBV20-1	many
ASSLQGTRYNEQF	TRBJ2-1	TRBV2	many
ASSFRDRGDEQY	TRBJ2-7	TRBV9	few
SAGRGLAGDYEQF	TRBJ2-1	TRBV20-1	many
ASSYSAGAGELF	TRBJ2-2	TRBV6-6	few
ASSLEAGQGYEQY	TRBJ2-7	TRBV27	many
ASTTWEKGQETQY	TRBJ2-5	TRBV11-2	few
ASSNLRDLNEKLF	TRBJ1-4	TRBV19	many
ASRRMTMKQF	TRBJ2-1	TRBV6-1	few
ASSLESNRGIHAEETQY	TRBJ2-5	TRBV7-6	many
ASSSWATGERATNEKLF	TRBJ1-4	TRBV7-8	many
AWSGTLLSGVNTGELF	TRBJ2-2	TRBV30	many
ATSRDGWAENNEQF	TRBJ2-1	TRBV15	many
ASGRVHLGTDTQY	TRBJ2-3	TRBV19	NA
ASSVDATNEKLF	TRBJ1-4	TRBV9	few
ASRTGSGGNQPQH	TRBJ1-5	TRBV12-3/TRBV12-4	many
ASSFQMAGAQETQY	TRBJ2-5	TRBV6-1	many
ASSQGGGGAVYGYT	TRBJ1-2	TRBV4-1	NA
ASSRWPREEKLF	TRBJ1-4	TRBV12-3/TRBV12-4	many
SVEMGTFEAF	TRBJ1-1	TRBV29-1	many
ASSLELDRGGETQY	TRBJ2-5	TRBV5-1	many
ASALGGGGDTQY	TRBJ2-3	TRBV7-2	many
ASRGGDTRTKAF	TRBJ1-1	TRBV2	many
ASSSAPQEKTYEQY	TRBJ2-7	TRBV13	many